These T cell receptor beta chains were read from a single sample in a study of T cell repertoires in cytomegalovirus infection. For these TCRs, the target antigens are not known. In TCRdb, the reads were re-called with MiXCR into one record per CDR3 protein. Here the sample spans 700,000 to 900,000 distinct CDR3 sequences, about 29% being singletons. This specimen consisted of cultured CD8+ T cells from PBMCs, obtained from culture after CMV antigen stimulation. These receptor sequences come from a human donor in good health (CMV status not recorded). Some clones in this sample may be carry-over from other donors' samples. Both conserved end residues are part of each CDR3. A D gene is named only where the DNA matches it firmly. Size tells how often a clone was seen (once, few, many) or the class of an expanded clone, and some rows leave it out.

>TRBJ2-2|TRBV11-2|few|-
TGTGCCAGCTTAGTTACCGGGGAGCTGTTTTTT
CASLVTGELFF
>TRBJ2-7|TRBV12-3/TRBV12-4|few|TRBD1
TGTGCCAGCAGTCTTGGAATGGACAGGGGGAAACGCGAGCAGTACTTC
CASSLGMDRGKREQYF
>TRBJ2-1|TRBV4-1|-|-
TGCGCCAGCAGCCAAGAGGGGCTGGTATCGGCGGGGTGGTACAATGAGCAGTTCTTC
CASSQEGLVSAGWYNEQFF
>TRBJ1-6|TRBV5-8|-|-
TGTGCCAGCAGCTTCATGGGGCTATATAATTCACCCCTCCACTTT
CASSFMGLYNSPLHF
>TRBJ1-6|TRBV3-1|-|-
TGTGCCAGCAGCGAAGGTGGCGCTTCACCCCTCCACTTT
CASSEGGASPLHF
>TRBJ2-1|TRBV19|-|-
TGTGCCAGTAGTATAGCGGACCTGAGCTCCTACAATGAGCAGTTCTTC
CASSIADLSSYNEQFF
>TRBJ1-3|TRBV6-1|few|-
TGTGCCAGCAGTCCCTTATACTGGGAGAGCTCTGGAAACACCATATATTTT
CASSPLYWESSGNTIYF
>TRBJ2-3|TRBV10-3|many|TRBD2
TGTGCCATCAGTGAAGTTGCGGGGGGAGGAGATACGCAGTATTTT
CAISEVAGGGDTQYF
>TRBJ1-1|TRBV6-2/TRBV6-3|few|-
TGTGCCAGCAGTTACCCACTCCGGGACACTGAAGCTTTCTTT
CASSYPLRDTEAFF
>TRBJ2-5|TRBV19|-|-
TGTGCCAGTAGTACCGGGGTGGGCCACCAAGAGACCCAGTACTTC
CASSTGVGHQETQYF
>TRBJ2-2|TRBV4-1|-|-
TGCGCCAGCAGCACTGGACTAACGAACACCGGGGAGCTGTTTTTT
CASSTGLTNTGELFF
>TRBJ1-1|TRBV6-6|-|-
TGTGCCACGGAGCCCCCTTTCTTT
CATEPPFF
>TRBJ2-1|TRBV7-6|-|TRBD1
TGTGCCAGCAGCCCAGGACAGGGGGTGTTCTTC
CASSPGQGVFF
>TRBJ1-1|TRBV12-3/TRBV12-4|few|-
TGTGCCAGCATGGATGTCCAAGCTTTCTTT
CASMDVQAFF
>TRBJ2-3|TRBV4-2|-|TRBD2
TGTGCCAGCAGTCCCAGCGGGGGGGGTGTAGATACGCAGTATTTT
CASSPSGGGVDTQYF
>TRBJ1-3|TRBV28|-|TRBD1
TGTGCCAGCAGTTTTAATACCCCCAACTACCGGGACAGAGGAAACACCATATATTTT
CASSFNTPNYRDRGNTIYF
>TRBJ2-2|TRBV28|-|-
TGTGCCAGCAGTCCGAGCCCGATTAACAGGCCCGGGGAGCTGTTTTTT
CASSPSPINRPGELFF
>TRBJ2-1|TRBV20-1|-|TRBD2
TGCAGTGCTAGAAAAGCGGGGGGGGGCAATGAGCAGTTCTTC
CSARKAGGGNEQFF
>TRBJ2-1|TRBV13|-|TRBD1
TGTGCCAGCAAGACCAAGGGGGCCTCCTACAATGAGCAGTTCTTC
CASKTKGASYNEQFF
>TRBJ2-7|TRBV7-9|-|TRBD2
TGTGCCAGCAGCCCAGAGCGGGGCAAAACCTACGAGCAGTACTTC
CASSPERGKTYEQYF
>TRBJ2-1|TRBV4-2|many|-
TGTGCCAGCAGCCAAGATGCGGCTGAGCAGTTCTTC
CASSQDAAEQFF